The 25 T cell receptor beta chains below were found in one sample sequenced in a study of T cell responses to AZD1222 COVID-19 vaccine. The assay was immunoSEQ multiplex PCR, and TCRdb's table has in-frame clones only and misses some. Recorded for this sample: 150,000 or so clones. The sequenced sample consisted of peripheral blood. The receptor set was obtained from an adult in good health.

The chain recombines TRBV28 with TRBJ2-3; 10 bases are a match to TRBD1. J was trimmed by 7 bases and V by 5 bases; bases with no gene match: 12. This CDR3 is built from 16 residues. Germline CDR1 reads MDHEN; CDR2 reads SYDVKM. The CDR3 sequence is CASSIPGQGPAYTQYF. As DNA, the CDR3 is TGTGCCAGCAGTATTCCGGGACAGGGGCCGGCGTATACGCAGTATTTT.

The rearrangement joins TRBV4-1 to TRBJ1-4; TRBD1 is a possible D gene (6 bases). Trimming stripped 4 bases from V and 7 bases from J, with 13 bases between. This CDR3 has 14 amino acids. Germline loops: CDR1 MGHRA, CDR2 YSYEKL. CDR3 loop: CASSLHRVAEKLFF. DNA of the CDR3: TGCGCCAGCAGCCTCCACAGGGTCGCTGAAAAACTGTTTTTT.

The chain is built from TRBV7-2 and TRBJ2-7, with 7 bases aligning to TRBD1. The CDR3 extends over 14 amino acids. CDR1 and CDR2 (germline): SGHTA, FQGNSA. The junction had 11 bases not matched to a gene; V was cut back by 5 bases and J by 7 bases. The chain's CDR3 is CASSPGTVREEQYF. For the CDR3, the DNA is TGTGCCAGCAGCCCCGGGACAGTGCGCGAGGAGCAGTACTTC. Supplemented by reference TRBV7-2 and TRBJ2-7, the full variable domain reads GAGVSQSPSNKVTEKGKDVELRCDPISGHTALYWYRQSLGQGLEFLIYFQGNSAPDKSGLPSDRFSAERTGGSVSTLTIQRTQQEDSAVYLCASSPGTVREEQYFGPGTRLTVT.

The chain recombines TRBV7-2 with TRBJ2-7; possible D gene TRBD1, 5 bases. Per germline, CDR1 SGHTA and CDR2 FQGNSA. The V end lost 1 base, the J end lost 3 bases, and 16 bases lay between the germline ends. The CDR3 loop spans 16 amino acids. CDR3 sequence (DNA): TGTGCCAGCAGCTTAGGATCCCAGGGCCGGAGCTACGAGCAGTACTTC. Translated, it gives CASSLGSQGRSYEQYF. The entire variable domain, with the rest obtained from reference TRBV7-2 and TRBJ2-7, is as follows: GAGVSQSPSNKVTEKGKDVELRCDPISGHTALYWYRQSLGQGLEFLIYFQGNSAPDKSGLPSDRFSAERTGGSVSTLTIQRTQQEDSAVYLCASSLGSQGRSYEQYFGPGTRLTVT.

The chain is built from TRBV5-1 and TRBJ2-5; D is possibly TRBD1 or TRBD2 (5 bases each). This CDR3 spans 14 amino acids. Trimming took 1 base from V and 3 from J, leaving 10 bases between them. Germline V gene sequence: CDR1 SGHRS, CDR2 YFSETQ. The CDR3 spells CASSLRGAEETQYF. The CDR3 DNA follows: TGCGCCAGCAGCTTGCGAGGGGCGGAAGAGACCCAGTACTTC. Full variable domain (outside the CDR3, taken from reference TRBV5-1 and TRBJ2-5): KAGVTQTPRYLIKTRGQQVTLSCSPISGHRSVSWYQQTPGQGLQFLFEYFSETQRNKGNFPGRFSGRQFSNSRSEMNVSTLELGDSALYLCASSLRGAEETQYFGPGTRLLVL.

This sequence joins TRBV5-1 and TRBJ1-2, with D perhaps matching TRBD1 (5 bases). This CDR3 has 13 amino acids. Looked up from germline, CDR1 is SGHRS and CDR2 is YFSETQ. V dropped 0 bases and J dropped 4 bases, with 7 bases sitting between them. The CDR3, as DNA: TGCGCCAGCAGCTTGGAGGACATCTATGGCTACACCTTC. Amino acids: CASSLEDIYGYTF.

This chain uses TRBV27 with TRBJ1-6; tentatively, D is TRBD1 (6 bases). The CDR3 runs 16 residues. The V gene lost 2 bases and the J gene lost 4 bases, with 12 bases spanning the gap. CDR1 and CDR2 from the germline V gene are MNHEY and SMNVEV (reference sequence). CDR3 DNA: TGTGCCAGCAGTTTACCCCCGGGACATTATAATTCACCCCTCCACTTT. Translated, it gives CASSLPPGHYNSPLHF.

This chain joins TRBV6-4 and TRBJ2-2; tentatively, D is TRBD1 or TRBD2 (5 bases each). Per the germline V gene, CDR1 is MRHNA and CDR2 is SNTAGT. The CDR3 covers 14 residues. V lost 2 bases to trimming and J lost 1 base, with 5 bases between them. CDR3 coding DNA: TGTGCCAGCAGTGACGGGGGGAACACCGGGGAGCTGTTTTTT. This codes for CASSDGGNTGELFF.

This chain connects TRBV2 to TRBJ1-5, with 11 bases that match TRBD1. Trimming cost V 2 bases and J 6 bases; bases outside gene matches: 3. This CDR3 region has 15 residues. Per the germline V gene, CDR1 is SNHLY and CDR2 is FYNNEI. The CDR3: CASSEWTGGSQPQHF. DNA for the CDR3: TGTGCCAGCAGTGAATGGACAGGGGGCAGTCAGCCCCAGCATTTT. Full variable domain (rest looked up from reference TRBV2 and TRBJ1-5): EPEVTQTPSHQVTQMGQEVILRCVPISNHLYFYWYRQILGQKVEFLVSFYNNEISEKSEIFDDQFSVERPDGSNFTLKIRSTKLEDSAMYFCASSEWTGGSQPQHFGDGTRLSIL.

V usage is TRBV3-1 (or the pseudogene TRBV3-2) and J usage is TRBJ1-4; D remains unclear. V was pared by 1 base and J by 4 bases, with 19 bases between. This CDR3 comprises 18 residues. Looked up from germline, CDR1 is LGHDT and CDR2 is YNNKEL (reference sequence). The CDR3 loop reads CASSQASWSGVLNEKLFF. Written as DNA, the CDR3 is TGTGCCAGCAGCCAAGCTTCTTGGTCAGGTGTCCTTAATGAAAAACTGTTTTTT.

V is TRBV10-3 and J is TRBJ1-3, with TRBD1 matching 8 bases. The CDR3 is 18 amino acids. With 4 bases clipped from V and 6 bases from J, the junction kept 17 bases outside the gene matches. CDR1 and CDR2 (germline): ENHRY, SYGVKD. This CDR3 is CAISASKGQGARSNTIYF. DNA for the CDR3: TGTGCCATCAGTGCCAGCAAAGGACAGGGTGCCCGATCAAACACCATATATTTT.

CDR3 bases: TGTGCCACCAGCAGAGATAGGAGAGCAACTAATGAAAAACTGTTTTTT. This translates into CATSRDRRATNEKLFF. The chain combines TRBV15 with TRBJ1-4; D is undetermined. Trimming took off 0 bases at V and 0 bases at J, with 8 bases between the two ends. This CDR3 has 16 amino acids. Germline V lookup: CDR1 LNHNV, CDR2 YYDKDF (reference sequence).

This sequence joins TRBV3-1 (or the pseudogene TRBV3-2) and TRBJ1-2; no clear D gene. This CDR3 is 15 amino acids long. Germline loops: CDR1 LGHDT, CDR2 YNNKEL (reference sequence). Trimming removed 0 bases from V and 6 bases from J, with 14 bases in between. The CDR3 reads CASSQDGPWRDGYTF. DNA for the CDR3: TGTGCCAGCAGCCAAGATGGGCCCTGGAGGGATGGCTACACCTTC.

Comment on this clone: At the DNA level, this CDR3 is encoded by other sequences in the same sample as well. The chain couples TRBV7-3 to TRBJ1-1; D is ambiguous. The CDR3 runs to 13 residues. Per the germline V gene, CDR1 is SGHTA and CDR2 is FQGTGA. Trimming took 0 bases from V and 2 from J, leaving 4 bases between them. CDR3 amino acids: CASSLTQNTEAFF. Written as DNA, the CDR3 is TGTGCCAGCAGCTTAACACAAAACACTGAAGCTTTCTTT.

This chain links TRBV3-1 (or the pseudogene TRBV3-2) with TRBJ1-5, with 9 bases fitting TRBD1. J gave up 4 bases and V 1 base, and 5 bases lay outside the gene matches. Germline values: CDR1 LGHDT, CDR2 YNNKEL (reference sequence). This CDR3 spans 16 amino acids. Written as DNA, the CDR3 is TGTGCCAGCAGCCAAGGGACCGGGACAGGGAATCAGCCCCAGCATTTT. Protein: CASSQGTGTGNQPQHF.

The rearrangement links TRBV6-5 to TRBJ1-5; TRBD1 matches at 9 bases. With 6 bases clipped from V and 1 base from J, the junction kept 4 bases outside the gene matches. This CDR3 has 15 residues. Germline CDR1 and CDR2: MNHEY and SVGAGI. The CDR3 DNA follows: TGTGCCAGCAGCAGACAGGGGGGGAGCAATCAGCCCCAGCATTTT. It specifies CASSRQGGSNQPQHF.

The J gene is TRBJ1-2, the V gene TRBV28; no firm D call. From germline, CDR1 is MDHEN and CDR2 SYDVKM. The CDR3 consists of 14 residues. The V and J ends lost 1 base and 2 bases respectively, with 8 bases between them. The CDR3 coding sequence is TGTGCCAGCAGTTTATCAGGAGACAACTATGGCTACACCTTC. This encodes CASSLSGDNYGYTF.

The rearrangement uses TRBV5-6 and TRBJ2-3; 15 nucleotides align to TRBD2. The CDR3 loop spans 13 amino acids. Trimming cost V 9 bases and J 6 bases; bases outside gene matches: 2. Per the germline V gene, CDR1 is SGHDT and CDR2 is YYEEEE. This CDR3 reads CAIGTSGGDTQYF. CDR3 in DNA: TGTGCCATCGGGACTAGCGGGGGGGATACGCAGTATTTT.

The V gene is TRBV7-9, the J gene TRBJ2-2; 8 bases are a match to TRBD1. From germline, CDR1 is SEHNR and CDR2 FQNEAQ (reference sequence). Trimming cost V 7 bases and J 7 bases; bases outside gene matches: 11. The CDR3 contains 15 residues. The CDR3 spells CASTISRGLDGELFF. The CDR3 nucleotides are TGTGCCAGCACCATAAGCAGGGGGCTCGACGGGGAGCTGTTTTTT.

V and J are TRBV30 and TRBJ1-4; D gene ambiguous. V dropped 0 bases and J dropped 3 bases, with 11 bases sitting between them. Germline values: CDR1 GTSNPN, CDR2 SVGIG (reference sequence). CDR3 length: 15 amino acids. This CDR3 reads CAWSVDAGANEKLFF. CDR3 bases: TGTGCCTGGAGTGTAGATGCTGGAGCTAATGAAAAACTGTTTTTT. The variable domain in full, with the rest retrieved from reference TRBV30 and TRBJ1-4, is SQTIHQWPATLVQPVGSPLSLECTVEGTSNPNLYWYRQAAGRGLQLLFYSVGIGQISSEVPQNLSASRPQDRQFILSSKKLLLSDSGFYLCAWSVDAGANEKLFFGSGTQLSVL.

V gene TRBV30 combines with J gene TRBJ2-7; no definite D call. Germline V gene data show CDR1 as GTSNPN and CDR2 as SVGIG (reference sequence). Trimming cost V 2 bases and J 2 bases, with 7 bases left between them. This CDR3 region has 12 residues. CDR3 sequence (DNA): TGTGCCTGGAGTCGGATAACCTACGAGCAGTACTTC. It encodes CAWSRITYEQYF.

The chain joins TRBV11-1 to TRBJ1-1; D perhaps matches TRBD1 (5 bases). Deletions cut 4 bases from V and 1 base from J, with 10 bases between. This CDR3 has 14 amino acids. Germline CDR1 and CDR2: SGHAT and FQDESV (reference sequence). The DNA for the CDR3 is TGTGCCAGCAGCTCTGTCGGACAGAACACTGAAGCTTTCTTT. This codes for CASSSVGQNTEAFF. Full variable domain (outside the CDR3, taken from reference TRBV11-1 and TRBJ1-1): EAEVAQSPRYKITEKSQAVAFWCDPISGHATLYWYRQILGQGPELLVQFQDESVVDDSQLPKDRFSAERLKGVDSTLKIQPAELGDSAMYLCASSSVGQNTEAFFGQGTRLTVV.

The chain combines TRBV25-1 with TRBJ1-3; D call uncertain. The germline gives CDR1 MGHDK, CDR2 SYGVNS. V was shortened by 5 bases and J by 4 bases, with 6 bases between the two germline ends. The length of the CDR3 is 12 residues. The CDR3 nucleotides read TGTGCCAGCAGTAAACAGGGAAACACCATATATTTT. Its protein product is CASSKQGNTIYF.

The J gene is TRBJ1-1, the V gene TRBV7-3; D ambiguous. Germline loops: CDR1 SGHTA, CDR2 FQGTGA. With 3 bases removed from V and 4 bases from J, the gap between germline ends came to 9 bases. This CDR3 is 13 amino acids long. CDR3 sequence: CASSLEGSTEAFF. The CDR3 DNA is TGTGCCAGCAGCTTGGAAGGGAGCACTGAAGCTTTCTTT.

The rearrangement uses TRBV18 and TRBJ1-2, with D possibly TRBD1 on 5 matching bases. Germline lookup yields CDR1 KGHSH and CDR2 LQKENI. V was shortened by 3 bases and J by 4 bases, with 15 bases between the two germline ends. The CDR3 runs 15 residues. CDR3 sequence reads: CASSPGAGNGYGYTF. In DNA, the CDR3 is TGTGCCAGCTCACCCGGGGCAGGGAACGGCTATGGCTACACCTTC.